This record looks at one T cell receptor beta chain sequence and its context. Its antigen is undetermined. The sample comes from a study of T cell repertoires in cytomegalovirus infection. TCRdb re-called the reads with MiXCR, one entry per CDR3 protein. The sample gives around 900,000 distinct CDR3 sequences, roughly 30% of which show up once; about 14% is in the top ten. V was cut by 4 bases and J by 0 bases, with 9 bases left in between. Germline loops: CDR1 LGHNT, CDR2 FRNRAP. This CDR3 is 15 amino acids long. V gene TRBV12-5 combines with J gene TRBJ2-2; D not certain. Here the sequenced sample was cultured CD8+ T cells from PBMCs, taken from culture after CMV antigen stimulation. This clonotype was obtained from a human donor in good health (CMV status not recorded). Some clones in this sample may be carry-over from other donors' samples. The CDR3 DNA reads TGTGCTAGTGGTTCACAGACAACGAACACCGGGGAGCTGTTTTTT. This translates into CASGSQTTNTGELFF. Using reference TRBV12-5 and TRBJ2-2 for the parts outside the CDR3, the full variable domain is DARVTQTPRHKVTEMGQEVTMRCQPILGHNTVFWYRQTMMQGLELLAYFRNRAPLDDSGMPKDRFSAEMPDATLATLKIQPSEPRDSAVYFCASGSQTTNTGELFFGEGSRLTVL.